These T cell receptor beta chains were read from a single sample in a study of cytomegalovirus exposure and HLA in healthy donors. Method: immunoSEQ multiplex PCR; TCRdb's copy keeps in-frame clones and lacks some. The repertoire holds roughly 190,000 clones, with just under 75% as singletons. The sequencing input was PBMCs. The receptors derive from a man aged 25 to 45 in good health and CMV-seropositive. CDR3s include the opening cysteine and the closing phenylalanine or tryptophan. The order of the fields is clone size, D gene, J gene, V gene, CDR3 length, CDR3 DNA, CDR3 protein. A D gene is named only where the DNA matches it firmly. The size of a clone is reported for some rows only, either as once, few or many, or as a class for expanded clones.

-	TRBD1	TRBJ2-7	TRBV27	13	TGTGCCAGCCGCGGGACAGGGACGGGGGAGCAGTACTTC	CASRGTGTGEQYF
-	TRBD2	TRBJ2-7	TRBV18	15	TGTGCCAGCTCACCACTAGCGGGAGTTGGGTACGAGCAGTACTTC	CASSPLAGVGYEQYF
-	TRBD2	TRBJ2-7	TRBV9	15	TGTGCCAGCAGCGTCAGCGGGGGGTCCTCCTACGAGCAGTACTTC	CASSVSGGSSYEQYF
-	TRBD2	TRBJ2-3	TRBV4-3	19	TGCGCCAGCAGCCAAGATAGACTAGCGGGGGGGGTACTTTCGGATACGCAGTATTTT	CASSQDRLAGGVLSDTQYF
-	TRBD1	TRBJ2-7	TRBV13	12	TGTGCCAGCAGCTTTACAGGGGACGAGCAGTACTTC	CASSFTGDEQYF
-	-	TRBJ1-3	TRBV7-2	15	TGTGCCAGCAGCCCCCACACAGGGACTGGAAACACCATATATTTT	CASSPHTGTGNTIYF
-	-	TRBJ1-2	TRBV30	14	TGTGCCTGGAGTGTTTGGACAGCACTCTATGGCTACACCTTC	CAWSVWTALYGYTF
few	-	TRBJ1-5	TRBV19	15	TGTGCCAGTAGTTCGACCGGGAGATCGTCTCAGCCCCAGCATTTT	CASSSTGRSSQPQHF
-	-	TRBJ2-2	TRBV18	15	TGTGCCAGCTCAGTACCGGCGGGGACGCCCGGGGAGCTGTTTTTT	CASSVPAGTPGELFF
-	TRBD1	TRBJ2-7	TRBV18	14	TGTGCCAGCTCATTTTCCTCGGACAGGTCCGAGCAGTACTTC	CASSFSSDRSEQYF
-	-	TRBJ1-3	TRBV4-3	16	TGCGCCAGCAGCCAAGACTTGCAAGGGGCGGGGAACACCATATATTTT	CASSQDLQGAGNTIYF
-	TRBD1	TRBJ2-7	TRBV28	13	TGTGCCAGCTGGGGACAGGGGGTTAACGAGCAGTACTTC	CASWGQGVNEQYF
-	-	TRBJ1-5	TRBV27	15	TGTGCCAGCAGTCAAGGAGTATTTAGCAATCAGCCCCAGCATTTT	CASSQGVFSNQPQHF
-	TRBD1	TRBJ2-5	TRBV6-5	12	TGTGCCAGCAGCCAGGGGGCGGAGACCCAGTACTTC	CASSQGAETQYF
-	-	TRBJ1-5	TRBV27	16	TGTGCCAGCAGTCCCCGGGCCAGGGTGGCAAATCAGCCCCAGCATTTT	CASSPRARVANQPQHF
-	-	TRBJ1-2	TRBV7-9	15	TGTGCCAGCAGCTTAGGAGGACATGGAGACTATGGCTACACCTTC	CASSLGGHGDYGYTF
-	-	TRBJ1-1	TRBV5-1	14	TGCGCCAGCAGCTTGGCCGGGAGAGACACTGAAGCTTTCTTT	CASSLAGRDTEAFF
few	-	TRBJ2-1	TRBV2	13	TGTGCCAGCAGTGAGGGCAGGAAAAATGAGCAGTTCTTC	CASSEGRKNEQFF
-	-	TRBJ2-7	TRBV5-1	12	TGCGCCAGCAGCTCGGACTGGTACAAACAGTACTTC	CASSSDWYKQYF
-	TRBD2	TRBJ2-3	TRBV6-4	15	TGTGCCAGCAGCGCTAGCGGGAGGGAAACAGATACGCAGTATTTT	CASSASGRETDTQYF
-	TRBD1	TRBJ1-1	TRBV30	13	TGTGCCTGGAGTCGGACAGGGGGCACTGAAGCTTTCTTT	CAWSRTGGTEAFF
once	TRBD2	TRBJ2-4	TRBV11-1	19	TGTGCCAGCAGCTTAGCGAGTTTGAGGGCTAGCGGGAGGATGGACATTCAGTACTTC	CASSLASLRASGRMDIQYF
-	TRBD2	TRBJ2-1	TRBV9	16	TGTGCCAGCAGCGGACCCGGGACTAGCGGCATCAATGAGCAGTTCTTC	CASSGPGTSGINEQFF
-	-	TRBJ1-1	TRBV5-5	12	TGTGCCAGCAGCTTGAGCGGGTATGAAGCTTTCTTT	CASSLSGYEAFF
-	TRBD2	TRBJ2-7	TRBV10-3	15	TGTGCCATCAGCAGACTAGCGGGGGGGGTCTACGAGCAGTACTTC	CAISRLAGGVYEQYF
-	-	TRBJ1-2	TRBV5-1	15	TGCGCCAGCAGCTTGGATGGGGGCGGTATCTATGGCTACACCTTC	CASSLDGGGIYGYTF
few	-	TRBJ1-6	TRBV25-1	14	TGTGCCAGCAGTGAATTGGGCAGCAATTCACCCCTCCACTTT	CASSELGSNSPLHF
few	TRBD1	TRBJ1-2	TRBV6-4	13	TGTGCCAGCAGTGACTCGACAGGGTCCGGCTACACCTTC	CASSDSTGSGYTF
-	-	TRBJ2-5	TRBV5-1	13	TGCGCCAGCAGCGACTGGCTCGAGGAGACCCAGTACTTC	CASSDWLEETQYF
few	-	TRBJ2-7	TRBV21-1	14	TGTGCCAGCAACTCCGGGACAGCGTTCTACGAGCAGTACTTC	CASNSGTAFYEQYF
once	TRBD2	TRBJ2-3	TRBV15	15	TGTGCCACCAGCAGAGGGACTAGCGAGATAGATACGCAGTATTTT	CATSRGTSEIDTQYF
-	TRBD1	TRBJ2-3	TRBV9	17	TGTGCCAGCAGCAAAAACAGGGACAGGGGGCGAACAGATACGCAGTATTTT	CASSKNRDRGRTDTQYF
-	TRBD2	TRBJ2-7	TRBV5-1	14	TGCGCCAGCACCGGGACTAGCGGGGGGTACGAGCAGTACTTC	CASTGTSGGYEQYF
-	-	TRBJ1-2	TRBV10-2	15	TGCGCCAGCAGGGATAAAGATGACAGAAACTATGGCTACACCTTC	CASRDKDDRNYGYTF
few	-	TRBJ2-1	TRBV30	13	TGTGCCTGTAGGACAGTGGGGTACAATGAGCAGTTCTTC	CACRTVGYNEQFF
-	-	TRBJ1-5	TRBV4-3	16	TGCGCCAGCAGCCTCTTTCACCAGCAGGCCAATCAGCCCCAGCATTTT	CASSLFHQQANQPQHF
-	TRBD1	TRBJ1-6	TRBV15	18	TGTGCCACCAGCAGTTCACAGGGGGCGCGAACCTATAATTCACCCCTCCACTTT	CATSSSQGARTYNSPLHF
-	-	TRBJ1-1	TRBV19	13	TGTGCCAGTAGTATGGGGGGGAACACTGAAGCTTTCTTT	CASSMGGNTEAFF
-	TRBD1	TRBJ1-4	TRBV11-2	15	TGTGCCAGCAGCTTAGTGGGCCTGGGACAGGGGATAATGTTTTTT	CASSLVGLGQGIMFF
-	TRBD2	TRBJ2-1	TRBV30	12	TGTGCCTGGAGTAGCGGGGGGCCGGTTCGGTTCTTC	CAWSSGGPVRFF
once	-	TRBJ1-2	TRBV6-5	14	TGTGCCAGCAGTGGGGGCCCAGCAAGCTATGGCTACACCTTC	CASSGGPASYGYTF
-	-	TRBJ1-4	TRBV5-1	14	TGCGCCAGCAGCTTGGGGCAGTTAAAGGAAAAACTGTTTTTT	CASSLGQLKEKLFF
-	-	TRBJ1-5	TRBV2	18	TGTGCCAGCAGTCAGGGGAATTGGTTAGTTTATAGCAATCAGCCCCAGCATTTT	CASSQGNWLVYSNQPQHF
-	TRBD2	TRBJ2-5	TRBV5-4	16	TGTGCCAGCAGCACGACTAGCGGGGGGCAGCAAGAGACCCAGTACTTC	CASSTTSGGQQETQYF
-	TRBD2	TRBJ2-1	TRBV5-1	16	TGCGCCAGCAGCTCGACACTAGCGGGGGGTTACAATGAGCAGTTCTTC	CASSSTLAGGYNEQFF
-	-	TRBJ2-3	TRBV5-1	15	TGCGCCAGCAGCGCCAGTGCTAGTAAAGCAGATACGCAGTATTTT	CASSASASKADTQYF
-	TRBD1	TRBJ2-2	TRBV4-2	21	TGTGCCAGCAGCCAAAAACGGGACAGGGGGTTTGGTGCCTTTGACACCGGGGAGCTGTTTTTT	CASSQKRDRGFGAFDTGELFF
-	-	TRBJ1-1	TRBV6-5	14	TGTGCCAGCAGTTACTCTCAGGGGATCGCTGAAGCTTTCTTT	CASSYSQGIAEAFF
-	TRBD1	TRBJ2-1	TRBV7-9	15	TGTGCCAGCAGCCCACCAGGGGGCCCACAAGGTGAGCAGTTCTTC	CASSPPGGPQGEQFF
-	TRBD1	TRBJ2-7	TRBV5-1	14	TGCGCCAGCAGCACCGGACAGGGGACCTACGAGCAGTACTTC	CASSTGQGTYEQYF
-	TRBD2	TRBJ2-1	TRBV7-2	16	TGTGCCAGCAGCTGGACTAGCGGTAGCTCCTACAATGAGCAGTTCTTC	CASSWTSGSSYNEQFF
-	-	TRBJ1-1	TRBV4-1	15	TGCGCCAGCAGCCAAGTAGAACGTAGAGGGACTGAAGCTTTCTTT	CASSQVERRGTEAFF
-	-	TRBJ2-5	TRBV10-2	13	TGCGCCAGCTTAGACAGGCAGCAAGAGACCCAGTACTTC	CASLDRQQETQYF
-	TRBD1	TRBJ1-2	TRBV30	14	TGTGCCTGGAGTGTACAAGGGACAGGCTATGGCTACACCTTC	CAWSVQGTGYGYTF
once	TRBD2	TRBJ2-3	TRBV5-1	16	TGCGCCAGCAGCACGTCCACTAGCGGGAGTACAGATACGCAGTATTTT	CASSTSTSGSTDTQYF